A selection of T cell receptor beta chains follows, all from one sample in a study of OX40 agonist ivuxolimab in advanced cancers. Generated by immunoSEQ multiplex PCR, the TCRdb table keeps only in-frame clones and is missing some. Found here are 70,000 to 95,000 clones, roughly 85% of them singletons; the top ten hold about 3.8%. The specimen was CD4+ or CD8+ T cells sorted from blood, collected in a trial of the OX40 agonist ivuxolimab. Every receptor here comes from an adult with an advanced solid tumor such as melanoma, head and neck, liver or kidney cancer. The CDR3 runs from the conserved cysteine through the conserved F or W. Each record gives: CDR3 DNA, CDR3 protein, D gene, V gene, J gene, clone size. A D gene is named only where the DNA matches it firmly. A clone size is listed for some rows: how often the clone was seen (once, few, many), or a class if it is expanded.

TGCGCCAGCAGTAAAGGGCAGGGGGCTAATAATGAGCAGTTCTTC	CASSKGQGANNEQFF	TRBD1	TRBV4-1	TRBJ2-1	-
TGCGCCAGCAGCTCACAGAGCTCCTACAATGAGCAGTTCTTC	CASSSQSSYNEQFF	-	TRBV5-1	TRBJ2-1	-
TGTGCCAGCAGTACTTCAGGTTTCATTGATCAGCCCCAGCATTTT	CASSTSGFIDQPQHF	-	TRBV27	TRBJ1-5	once
TGTGCCAGCAGTTTATTCCCCGGGGGGAACACCATATATTTT	CASSLFPGGNTIYF	-	TRBV28	TRBJ1-3	-
TGTGCCAGCAGCTTAGTATCGGAAGGGGTGGATGCTTTCTTT	CASSLVSEGVDAFF	-	TRBV7-9	TRBJ1-1	-
TGCGCCAGCAGCCAATCATGGGCCCAGAGAGCAGATACGCAGTATTTT	CASSQSWAQRADTQYF	-	TRBV4-1	TRBJ2-3	-
TGCAGCGTTGAACGACAGGCCGGCACGCAGTATTTT	CSVERQAGTQYF	-	TRBV29-1	TRBJ2-3	-
TGCGCCAGCAGCTTTGACCCAGGATTCGATGGCTACACCTTC	CASSFDPGFDGYTF	-	TRBV5-1	TRBJ1-2	-
TGCGCCAGCAGTTGTCAGGAGGGCCCGTACTTC	CASSCQEGPYF	-	TRBV23-1	TRBJ2-7	-
TGTGCCAGTCTACTAGCGCCTAGCACAGATACGCAGTATTTT	CASLLAPSTDTQYF	TRBD2	TRBV6-6	TRBJ2-3	few
TGCGCCAGCAGCCCCGATGGGACTAGCGGCCAAGAGACCCAGTACTTC	CASSPDGTSGQETQYF	TRBD2	TRBV5-1	TRBJ2-5	-
TGCAGCGTTTTTACGACAGGGACTGAAAAACTGTTTTTT	CSVFTTGTEKLFF	TRBD1	TRBV29-1	TRBJ1-4	-
TGTGCCAGCAGCGTTGAGGGACACTCAAAGACGTACTTC	CASSVEGHSKTYF	-	TRBV6-1	TRBJ2-5	-